These 29 T cell receptor beta chains were all obtained from the same sample, sequenced in a study of identical twins. In TCRdb, the 5' RACE reads were re-called with MiXCR into one record per CDR3 protein. The sample has about 430,000 distinct CDR3 sequences; approximately 17% are singletons. The sequenced material came from naive T cells sorted from blood. The receptors were gathered from a man between 45 and 60 years old in good health.

The sample holds a few counts of this clonotype. The V gene is TRBV11-2, the J gene TRBJ2-1, with 7 bases aligning to TRBD1. J lost 2 bases, V lost 5 bases, and 9 bases had no gene match. The CDR3 runs 16 residues. Germline-derived CDR1 and CDR2 are SGHAT and FQNNGV. The CDR3 coding sequence is TGTGCCAGCAGCCCTCTACAGGGGCGAGCCTACAATGAGCAGTTCTTC. The encoded protein is CASSPLQGRAYNEQFF.

The chain employs TRBV20-1 and TRBJ2-3; 7 bases map to TRBD1. Germline V gives CDR1 DFQATT, CDR2 SNEGSKA (reference sequence). J was trimmed by 2 bases and V by 3 bases; bases with no gene match: 5. The CDR3 is made up of 14 amino acids. CDR3 coding DNA: TGCAGTGCTAGCGGGACAGACAACACAGATACGCAGTATTTT. Encoded protein: CSASGTDNTDTQYF.

The gene calls are TRBV25-1 and TRBJ2-1; D is perhaps TRBD1 (6 bases). The CDR3 has 16 amino acids. The V and J ends lost 4 bases and 4 bases respectively, with 17 bases between them. CDR1 is MGHDK and CDR2 is SYGVNS in the germline V gene. The CDR3 nucleotides read TGTGCCAGCAGTGGCCTGGGGGCGGCTCATTACAATGAGCAGTTCTTC. It codes for CASSGLGAAHYNEQFF.

V usage is TRBV6-1 and J usage is TRBJ2-7; 9 bases match TRBD1. Germline V gene data show CDR1 as MNHNS and CDR2 as SASEGT. The V and J ends lost 6 bases and 1 base, in that order; junction bases with no gene match: 4. This CDR3 comprises 14 residues. The CDR3 sequence is CASRRDRVSYEQYF. The CDR3 DNA reads as TGTGCCAGCAGGAGGGACAGGGTATCCTACGAGCAGTACTTC.

The table lists this clonotype with a few counts. V usage is TRBV29-1 and J usage is TRBJ2-3; D gene uncertain. CDR1 and CDR2 from the germline V gene are SQVTM and ANQGSEA. Trimming shortened V by 1 base and J by 0 bases, and 5 bases separated the two germline ends. The CDR3 runs 13 residues. The CDR3 DNA reads TGCAGCGTTGAAGTCGGCAGCACAGATACGCAGTATTTT. Translation gives CSVEVGSTDTQYF.

This clonotype was seen many times. The CDR3 DNA is TGTGCCAGCAGCCAAGGACAGGCTGAAGGGACCCAGTACTTC. This gives the protein CASSQGQAEGTQYF. The chain carries TRBV11-3 and TRBJ2-5, with 7 bases matching TRBD1. Germline V gene lookup returns CDR1 SGHNT and CDR2 YENEEA. The junction had 10 bases not matched to a gene; V was cut back by 5 bases and J by 7 bases. The CDR3 is made up of 14 amino acids.

This clonotype was counted ten times or more. This chain joins TRBV20-1 and TRBJ1-1, with D possibly TRBD1 on 5 matching bases. Germline V gene sequence: CDR1 DFQATT, CDR2 SNEGSKA (reference sequence). The CDR3 has 14 amino acids. The V and J ends lost 6 bases and 4 bases respectively, with 18 bases between them. The chain's CDR3 is CSARSGEGFTEAFF. In nucleotides, the CDR3 is TGCAGTGCAAGGAGTGGGGAGGGGTTCACTGAAGCTTTCTTT.

The chain couples TRBV5-1 to TRBJ2-1; TRBD1 aligns across 8 bases. The CDR3 runs 13 residues. Germline trimming cut 1 base from V and 8 bases from J; bases unmatched to any gene: 2. The germline gives CDR1 SGHRS, CDR2 YFSETQ. DNA of the CDR3: TGCGCCAGCAGCTTGTACAGGGGGGATGAGCAGTTCTTC. Translating it yields CASSLYRGDEQFF.

This clonotype was seen at least ten times. The gene calls are TRBV20-1 and TRBJ2-1; 7 bases are a match to TRBD2. Unmatched junction bases numbered 11, after V lost 6 bases and J lost 0 bases. Germline V lookup: CDR1 DFQATT, CDR2 SNEGSKA (reference sequence). This CDR3 is built from 16 residues. CDR3 sequence: CSAPGGGSPSYNEQFF. The CDR3 DNA reads TGCAGTGCCCCAGGCGGCGGGAGCCCCTCCTACAATGAGCAGTTCTTC.

This clonotype was found a few times. This chain links TRBV21-1 with TRBJ1-5; the table's D call, TRBD1, was not checked against the DNA. TRBV21-1 is a documented pseudogene. The length of the CDR3 is 14 residues. The CDR3 region is CASSKSTGYQPQHF. CDR3 nucleotide sequence: TGTGCCAGCAGCAAATCGACAGGGTACCAGCCCCAGCATTTT.

The V gene is TRBV11-1, the J gene TRBJ2-1; TRBD2 matches 14 bases. The germline V gene encodes CDR1 SGHAT and CDR2 FQDESV (reference sequence). This CDR3 has 21 residues. V gave up 2 bases and J gave up 7 bases; unmatched junction bases: 19. The CDR3 bases are TGTGCCAGCAGCTTAATCGGAGGCGGACAGGGGTGGACTAGCGGGGGGAATGAGCAGTTCTTC. Protein product: CASSLIGGGQGWTSGGNEQFF. The full variable domain, with the rest looked up from reference TRBV11-1 and TRBJ2-1, is EAEVAQSPRYKITEKSQAVAFWCDPISGHATLYWYRQILGQGPELLVQFQDESVVDDSQLPKDRFSAERLKGVDSTLKIQPAELGDSAMYLCASSLIGGGQGWTSGGNEQFFGPGTRLTVL.

This clonotype was seen a few times. This chain uses TRBV12-3 or TRBV12-4 with TRBJ2-5, with a tentative D call TRBD2 (6 bases). The V end was cut by 3 bases, the J end by 9 bases, with 8 bases between. The CDR3 has 11 residues. The CDR3, as DNA: TGTGCCAGCAGTTTCGGAGGGGCCCAGTACTTC. It specifies CASSFGGAQYF.

V gene TRBV3-1 combines with J gene TRBJ2-7; D may be TRBD1 (5 bases). Deletions cut 3 bases from V and 2 bases from J, with 11 bases between. CDR1 LGHDT and CDR2 YNNKEL come from the germline V gene (reference sequence). The CDR3 has 14 residues. The CDR3 sequence: CASSHKGITYEQYF. The CDR3 DNA follows: TGTGCCAGCAGCCATAAGGGGATTACCTACGAGCAGTACTTC.

This clonotype was detected many times. The chain is built from TRBV16 and TRBJ2-5; 9 bases align to TRBD2. The CDR3 is 14 residues long. J was trimmed by 6 bases and V by 5 bases; bases with no gene match: 7. CDR1 is KGHSY, CDR2 FQNENV, per germline. CDR3 in DNA: TGTGCCAGCAGCATTCCTAGCGGGACTAAGACCCAGTACTTC. It translates to CASSIPSGTKTQYF.

CDR3 DNA sequence: TGTGCCAGCAGCTTGTGGTCAGGGGCATCGACCGGGGAGCTGTTTTTT. This encodes CASSLWSGASTGELFF. The rearrangement links TRBV5-5 to TRBJ2-2; possible D gene TRBD1, 6 bases. The CDR3 extends over 16 amino acids. CDR1 is SGHKS, CDR2 YYEKEE, per germline (reference sequence). Between the trimmed V and J ends, which lost 1 base and 5 bases, there was a span of 15 bases.

This chain connects TRBV9 to TRBJ2-1; 9 bases line up with TRBD2. Germline CDR1 reads SGDLS; CDR2 reads YYNGEE. There are 15 residues in the CDR3. V shed 3 bases, J shed 6 bases, and the junction held 7 bases outside the gene matches. This chain's CDR3 is CASSAAGTSSNEQFF. CDR3 nucleotides: TGTGCCAGCAGCGCCGCCGGGACTAGCAGCAATGAGCAGTTCTTC.

This clonotype was recorded a few times. The V call is TRBV12-3 or TRBV12-4, the J call TRBJ2-3; D is unclear. With 6 bases removed from V and 1 base from J, the gap between germline ends came to 11 bases. CDR3 length: 14 residues. This CDR3 reads CASRPLSGTDTQYF. The CDR3 DNA follows: TGTGCCAGCAGGCCCCTATCAGGCACAGATACGCAGTATTTT.

As for this clonotype: Given a much more abundant clone one base away, this may be a read error. This chain links TRBV15 with TRBJ2-1; D may be TRBD1 or TRBD2 (7 bases each). The length of the CDR3 is 16 residues. Trimming stripped 1 base from V and 9 bases from J, with 19 bases between. Germline V lookup: CDR1 LNHNV, CDR2 YYDKDF (reference sequence). The CDR3 DNA sequence: TGTGCCACCAGCAGAGGTCGGCAGGGGGGGGCCGCTGAGCAGTTCTTC. It encodes CATSRGRQGGAAEQFF.

This clonotype came up a few times. The rearrangement links TRBV28 to TRBJ1-4; 9 bases map to TRBD1. The germline V gene encodes CDR1 MDHEN and CDR2 SYDVKM. This CDR3 region has 14 residues. Unmatched junction bases numbered 6, after V lost 6 bases and J lost 7 bases. The CDR3 spells CASRLQGAGEKLFF. CDR3 nucleotides: TGTGCCAGCAGGTTACAGGGGGCCGGTGAAAAACTGTTTTTT. Looking up the rest from reference TRBV28 and TRBJ1-4 gives the full variable domain: DVKVTQSSRYLVKRTGEKVFLECVQDMDHENMFWYRQDPGLGLRLIYFSYDVKMKEKGDIPEGYSVSREKKERFSLILESASTNQTSMYLCASRLQGAGEKLFFGSGTQLSVL.

Only a few counts were recorded for this clonotype. The V call is TRBV28, the J call TRBJ1-2; D is unclear. Trimming took 3 bases from V and 3 from J, leaving 11 bases between them. This CDR3 has 14 amino acids. The germline CDR1 and CDR2 sequences are MDHEN and SYDVKM. CDR3 DNA sequence: TGTGCCAGCAGTTTTGCCAGTGGGCACTATGGCTACACCTTC. As protein: CASSFASGHYGYTF.

This clonotype was observed at least ten times. The chain combines TRBV15 with TRBJ1-1, with D possibly TRBD1 on 6 matching bases. Trimming left V 3 bases short and J 1 base short, with 15 bases between. The CDR3 loop spans 16 amino acids. From germline, CDR1 is LNHNV and CDR2 YYDKDF (reference sequence). CDR3 in DNA: TGTGCCACCAGCAGCTTTACGGAACAGGGGAACACTGAAGCTTTCTTT. This translates into CATSSFTEQGNTEAFF.

This clonotype was seen repeatedly, ten times or more. V usage is TRBV9 and J usage is TRBJ2-3; 9 bases align to TRBD2. This CDR3 contains 15 residues. The J segment lost 3 bases and the V segment lost 2 bases, leaving 4 bases of the junction unmatched. From germline, CDR1 is SGDLS and CDR2 YYNGEE. The CDR3: CASSVSGRTTDTQYF. The CDR3 nucleotides read TGTGCCAGCAGCGTTAGCGGGAGAACTACAGATACGCAGTATTTT. Looking up the rest from reference TRBV9 and TRBJ2-3 gives the full variable domain: DSGVTQTPKHLITATGQRVTLRCSPRSGDLSVYWYQQSLDQGLQFLIQYYNGEERAKGNILERFSAQQFPDLHSELNLSSLELGDSALYFCASSVSGRTTDTQYFGPGTRLTVL.

This clonotype was seen ten or more times. V and J are TRBV7-9 and TRBJ2-1; D not resolved. V lost 3 bases and J 4 bases, leaving 13 bases between the germline ends. The CDR3 covers 15 residues. From germline, CDR1 is SEHNR and CDR2 FQNEAQ (reference sequence). In DNA, the CDR3 is TGTGCCAGCAGCTTTTCTTTGTCGAATTACAATGAGCAGTTCTTC. Translating gives CASSFSLSNYNEQFF.

The genes are TRBV5-1 and TRBJ2-2; D might be TRBD1 or TRBD2, each matching 5 bases. The CDR3 is 16 amino acids. Trimming pared 1 base from V and 4 bases from J, leaving 14 bases between. The germline V gene has CDR1 SGHRS and CDR2 YFSETQ. The DNA for the CDR3 is TGCGCCAGCAGCTTGACACGGGGCAGGCTCACCGGGGAGCTGTTTTTT. The encoded protein is CASSLTRGRLTGELFF.

This clonotype appeared a few times. V and J are TRBV29-1 and TRBJ2-1, with 8 positions matching TRBD2. V lost 7 bases and J lost 2; bases outside the gene matches: 7. This CDR3 contains 14 residues. Looked up from germline, CDR1 is SQVTM and CDR2 is ANQGSEA. The CDR3 protein is CSADGRGTYNEQFF. CDR3 coding DNA: TGCAGCGCCGACGGGAGGGGGACCTACAATGAGCAGTTCTTC.

This clonotype was counted many times. The rearrangement joins TRBV5-1 to TRBJ2-1; 7 nucleotides match TRBD1. Germline V gene data show CDR1 as SGHRS and CDR2 as YFSETQ. Losses at the gene ends were 6 bases for V and 6 bases for J; bases not matched to a gene: 12. This CDR3 has 15 residues. CDR3 bases: TGCGCCAGCAAACGGGAAGACAGGGCGAGCAATGAGCAGTTCTTC. Translating gives CASKREDRASNEQFF.

This chain connects TRBV24-1 to TRBJ2-1; no firm D call. V shed 4 bases and J shed 3 bases, with 3 bases lying between them. This CDR3 spans 12 amino acids. Germline V gene sequence: CDR1 KGHDR, CDR2 SFDVKD. The CDR3 coding sequence is TGTGCCACCAGTGACTACTACAATGAGCAGTTCTTC. Encoded protein: CATSDYYNEQFF.

This clonotype was found once. The chain combines TRBV2 with TRBJ2-2, with 7 positions matching TRBD1. Germline CDR1 and CDR2: SNHLY and FYNNEI. The CDR3 has 12 residues. V gave up 7 bases and J gave up 5 bases; unmatched junction bases: 1. CDR3 residues: CASKTGTGELFF. The CDR3 DNA reads as TGTGCCAGCAAGACAGGGACCGGGGAGCTGTTTTTT.

This clonotype came up many times. The chain combines TRBV6-1 with TRBJ2-1; D is undetermined. The CDR3 consists of 13 residues. CDR1 is MNHNS, CDR2 SASEGT, per germline. Trimming shortened V by 5 bases and J by 6 bases, and 11 bases separated the two germline ends. DNA of the CDR3: TGTGCCAGCAGTCCGCAGCCGGGCAATGAGCAGTTCTTC. It yields the protein CASSPQPGNEQFF.